This entry describes one T cell receptor beta chain. The sample comes from a study of CD8+ T cells in alopecia areata. Background on the study: Treatment of the treated patients consisted of oral tofacitinib, 5 to 10 mg twice daily.

The length of the CDR3 is 14 residues. Germline values: CDR1 SGHRS, CDR2 YFSETQ. Germline trimming cut 5 bases from V and 7 bases from J; bases unmatched to any gene: 8. Extracted RNA was reverse transcribed into cDNA, the sequencing template. The table came from immunoSEQ multiplex PCR; TCRdb's copy has only in-frame clones and leaves some out. The sample carries some 170,000 clones, about 53% recorded once. As to treatment: oral pan-JAK inhibitor, 5-10 mg twice daily. The sequences come from CD8+ T cells sorted from blood, collected at week 24, from a patient treated with tofacitinib. This chain joins TRBV5-1 and TRBJ2-1, with 8 bases identical to TRBD2. The receptor was isolated from a human donor with alopecia areata. Here the CDR3 reads CASRPQGLGNEQFF. CDR3 nucleotide sequence: TGCGCCAGCAGGCCTCAGGGACTAGGTAATGAGCAGTTCTTC.